The subject of this entry is one T cell receptor (beta chain). What this receptor recognizes is not known. Within one base of it there is no much larger clone, and no base qualities were kept. Cut back by 5 bases and 5 bases, the V and J ends lie 12 bases apart. Reading from cysteine to phenylalanine, the CDR3 counts 13 amino acids. The CDR3 DNA has 39 bases and is translated from base 1. The germline V gene provides CDR1 MDHEN and CDR2 SYDVKM. Sequencing was performed on an Illumina HiSeq 1500. TCRdb itself trimmed the public reads at Q25 with fastp, ran MiXCR and retained productive beta chains. When rows share a CDR3 protein, they turn into one entry using the most common DNA and genes. The sample yields some 180,000 distinct CDR3 sequences; roughly 19% were counted once. The ten largest account for about 2.9% of the sample. The sample belongs to a study of T cell repertoires in cytomegalovirus infection (dated by TCRdb to between 2018 and 2020). The study in broad terms: Donor HLA type was relevant to the analysis, because carriage of CMV infection together with the matching HLA type was indicated by public TCR beta signatures.

Study-wide findings and limitations: Cumulative frequency of public TCR beta family members discriminated carriers of CMV infection plus the relevant HLA type in this cohort and an independent approximately 350-donor cohort. In the ex vivo response, HLA-C-restricted CMV-specific TCR beta clonotypes were dominant, and in two of eight donors the single most frequent clonotype came from this HLA-C-restricted group.

Sequencing was performed on PBMCs. This clonotype was sampled from a human donor in good health (CMV status not recorded). Some clones in this sample may be carry-over from other donors' samples. The receptor chain draws on TRBV28 and TRBJ2-5; a confident D gene designation cannot be given. The DNA sequence is given as TGTGCCAGCAGTCAAGGGAATCGGGAGACCCAGTACTTC. It encodes CASSQGNRETQYF. Outside the CDR3, residues come from the reference TRBV28 and TRBJ2-5 proteins, so the full variable domain is: DVKVTQSSRYLVKRTGEKVFLECVQDMDHENMFWYRQDPGLGLRLIYFSYDVKMKEKGDIPEGYSVSREKKERFSLILESASTNQTSMYLCASSQGNRETQYFGPGTRLLVL.